A single sample is the source of the 21 T cell receptor beta chains below, sequenced in a study of blood T cells in healthy people across ages. Then a second PCR, running about 6 to 11 cycles, was carried out with a sample-barcoded 5' primer and a J-beta primer mix. TCRdb re-called the 5' RACE reads with MiXCR, one entry per CDR3 protein. Among 1.5 million to 2 million distinct CDR3 sequences listed, around half were seen once. The sample comprised blood. All receptors derive from a woman between 40 and 50 years old in good health.

V gene TRBV9 combines with J gene TRBJ1-2; the D gene is possibly TRBD1 (5 bases). Germline loops: CDR1 SGDLS, CDR2 YYNGEE. The CDR3 is 13 amino acids. The ends were cut back, 2 bases at V and 6 bases at J, with 11 bases in the middle. CDR3 sequence reads: CASSVRATDGYTF. CDR3 coding DNA: TGTGCCAGCAGCGTCAGGGCAACCGATGGCTACACCTTC.

The V gene is TRBV9, the J gene TRBJ1-6; D remains unclear. The V gene lost 6 bases and the J gene lost 7 bases, with 20 bases spanning the gap. The CDR3 sequence is 16 residues long. Germline values: CDR1 SGDLS, CDR2 YYNGEE. CDR3 nucleotides: TGTGCCAGCACCCAAACCGGGAATCTCGGCAATTCACCCCTCCACTTT. It encodes CASTQTGNLGNSPLHF. The full variable domain, in which reference TRBV9 and TRBJ1-6 provide the parts outside the CDR3, is DSGVTQTPKHLITATGQRVTLRCSPRSGDLSVYWYQQSLDQGLQFLIQYYNGEERAKGNILERFSAQQFPDLHSELNLSSLELGDSALYFCASTQTGNLGNSPLHFGNGTRLTVT.

This clonotype was found once. This sequence may be a read error, since a much larger clone differs from it by one base. V usage is TRBV4-1 and J usage is TRBJ1-2, with TRBD1 matching over 7 bases. Germline-derived CDR1 and CDR2 are MGHRA and YSYEKL. Germline trimming cut 4 bases from V and 2 bases from J; bases unmatched to any gene: 4. This CDR3 is 14 amino acids long. The CDR3 bases are TGCGCCAGCAGCCGAGAACAGGGGAACTATGGCTACACCTTC. As protein: CASSREQGNYGYTF.

CDR3: CSARAGSGYGYTF. DNA of the CDR3: TGCAGTGCTAGGGCGGGATCGGGCTATGGCTACACCTTC. The V call is TRBV20-1, the J call TRBJ1-2; no reliable D call. The CDR3 is made up of 13 amino acids. Per the germline V gene, CDR1 is DFQATT and CDR2 is SNEGSKA (reference sequence). Between the trimmed V and J ends, which lost 3 bases and 4 bases, there was a span of 12 bases.

The V call is TRBV3-1, the J call TRBJ2-5, with 8 positions matching TRBD2. With 3 bases clipped from V and 4 bases from J, the junction kept 7 bases outside the gene matches. This CDR3 comprises 15 residues. Germline CDR1 and CDR2: LGHDT and YNNKEL (reference sequence). For the CDR3, the DNA is TGTGCCAGCAGCCACACGGCGGGAGGTGGAGAGACCCAGTACTTC. As protein: CASSHTAGGGETQYF.

This clonotype has only a few counts. The J gene is TRBJ2-7, the V gene TRBV7-9; perhaps TRBD1 as D (7 bases). Germline CDR1 is SEHNR and CDR2 is FQNEAQ (reference sequence). The CDR3 runs 16 residues. V was cut by 5 bases and J by 2 bases, with 19 bases left in between. Here the CDR3 reads CASSTYRGTATYEQYF. Written as DNA, the CDR3 is TGTGCCAGCAGCACATATCGGGGGACAGCCACCTACGAGCAGTACTTC.

The chain links TRBV11-2 to TRBJ1-2, with a tentative D call TRBD1 (5 bases). The CDR3 sequence is 14 residues long. V was trimmed by 0 bases and J by 8 bases, leaving 13 bases between them. Germline V gene data show CDR1 as SGHAT and CDR2 as FQNNGV. This CDR3 reads CASSLDMGLEGYTF. In nucleotides, the CDR3 is TGTGCCAGCAGCTTAGATATGGGGCTCGAAGGCTACACCTTC.

In this sample, this clonotype turned up many times. The chain combines TRBV5-1 with TRBJ2-1; perhaps TRBD1 as D (6 bases). V lost 4 bases to trimming and J lost 4 bases, with 12 bases between them. Germline V gene lookup returns CDR1 SGHRS and CDR2 YFSETQ. The length of the CDR3 is 14 residues. The DNA of the CDR3 is TGCGCCAGCAGCGTGGGACATTCATACAATGAGCAGTTCTTC. Protein product: CASSVGHSYNEQFF.

The chain is built from TRBV5-1 and TRBJ2-2, with D perhaps matching TRBD2 (6 bases). Germline CDR1 is SGHRS and CDR2 is YFSETQ. Trimming shortened V by 3 bases and J by 6 bases, and 18 bases separated the two germline ends. This CDR3 comprises 16 residues. For the CDR3, the DNA is TGCGCCAGCAGCTGGGGTGGGCTAGCGAGGCCCGGGGAGCTGTTTTTT. It codes for CASSWGGLARPGELFF. The full variable domain, in which reference TRBV5-1 and TRBJ2-2 provide the parts outside the CDR3, is KAGVTQTPRYLIKTRGQQVTLSCSPISGHRSVSWYQQTPGQGLQFLFEYFSETQRNKGNFPGRFSGRQFSNSRSEMNVSTLELGDSALYLCASSWGGLARPGELFFGEGSRLTVL.

There are many counts of this clonotype. This chain uses TRBV7-2 with TRBJ2-7, with TRBD2 matching over 10 bases. V gave up 0 bases and J gave up 3 bases; unmatched junction bases: 2. The CDR3 is 15 residues long. CDR1 and CDR2 (germline): SGHTA, FQGNSA. The CDR3 nucleotides are TGTGCCAGCAGCTTAGCTAGCGGGGGGAACTACGAGCAGTACTTC. Translated: CASSLASGGNYEQYF.

V gene TRBV5-1 combines with J gene TRBJ2-7; TRBD1 or TRBD2 may be the D gene (6 bases each). This CDR3 spans 16 amino acids. Trimming removed 1 base from V and 0 bases from J, with 14 bases in between. Germline values: CDR1 SGHRS, CDR2 YFSETQ. The CDR3 sequence is CASSLKSGAGSYEQYF. As DNA, the CDR3 is TGCGCCAGCAGCTTGAAATCGGGGGCTGGCTCCTACGAGCAGTACTTC.

The chain uses TRBV6-6 and TRBJ2-5, with D unresolved. Per germline, CDR1 MNHNY and CDR2 SVGAGI (reference sequence). This CDR3 has 14 amino acids. V lost 5 bases, J lost 2 bases, and 12 bases lay in between. CDR3: CASSDLQTQETQYF. The CDR3 DNA reads as TGTGCCAGCAGTGATCTACAGACGCAAGAGACCCAGTACTTC.

This clonotype came up once. The chain recombines TRBV19 with TRBJ2-1; weak D call: TRBD1 (6 bases). Between the trimmed V and J ends, which lost 8 bases and 6 bases, there was a span of 11 bases. Germline CDR1 reads LNHDA; CDR2 reads SQIVND (reference sequence). The CDR3 length is 12 residues. CDR3 coding DNA: TGTGCCAGTCTCGGACAGTCCAATGAGCAGTTCTTC. It encodes CASLGQSNEQFF.

This sequence joins TRBV10-3 and TRBJ2-5; D is unresolved. The CDR3 length is 12 residues. V lost 3 bases, J lost 6 bases, and 8 bases lay in between. Germline-derived CDR1 and CDR2 are ENHRY and SYGVKD. The CDR3 is CAISEGVQTQYF. CDR3 nucleotide sequence: TGTGCCATCAGTGAAGGCGTGCAGACCCAGTACTTC.

This clonotype was detected a few times. This chain connects TRBV6-5 to TRBJ1-5; TRBD1 matches 11 bases. The CDR3 contains 14 residues. Germline CDR1 is MNHEY and CDR2 is SVGAGI. The V segment lost 6 bases and the J segment 5 bases; nucleotides outside the gene matches: 3. CDR3 sequence (DNA): TGTGCCAGCAGAGGACAGGGGGCGGATCAGCCCCAGCATTTT. Its translation: CASRGQGADQPQHF.

The chain links TRBV7-2 to TRBJ2-5, with D possibly being TRBD1 (6 bases). The germline CDR1 and CDR2 sequences are SGHTA and FQGNSA. The CDR3 extends over 16 amino acids. V was cut by 0 bases and J by 11 bases, with 22 bases left in between. The CDR3 DNA is TGTGCCAGCAGCTTAGCGCCCCAGGGGTCCTACAATGAGCAGTACTTC. Its protein product is CASSLAPQGSYNEQYF.

The chain uses TRBV6-1 and TRBJ2-7; 10 bases line up with TRBD1. The CDR3 is 18 amino acids. Germline values: CDR1 MNHNS, CDR2 SASEGT. J was trimmed by 4 bases and V by 6 bases; bases with no gene match: 18. The CDR3 DNA is TGTGCCAGCAGCGTCCGGGACAGGGGCTCCTTTGGCCCTTACGAGCAGTACTTC. Translating it yields CASSVRDRGSFGPYEQYF.

This clonotype was seen more than once but under ten times. The CDR3 DNA reads as TGTGCCAGCAGCCCACCTTCGGGACAGGGAGATAATGAGCAGTTCTTC. It codes for CASSPPSGQGDNEQFF. The chain is built from TRBV7-2 and TRBJ2-1; TRBD1 matches at 9 bases. Per the germline V gene, CDR1 is SGHTA and CDR2 is FQGNSA. The CDR3 length is 16 residues. V was clipped by 5 bases and J by 7 bases; unmatched bases: 12.

The sample holds a few counts of this clonotype. The chain uses TRBV5-1 and TRBJ2-3; TRBD1 agrees at 8 bases. CDR3 length: 14 residues. Looked up from germline, CDR1 is SGHRS and CDR2 is YFSETQ. J gave up 5 bases and V 7 bases, and 9 bases lay outside the gene matches. This CDR3 reads CASSIQGAEDTQYF. As DNA, the CDR3 is TGCGCCAGCTCCATTCAGGGGGCTGAAGATACGCAGTATTTT.

In its sample, this clonotype was seen a few times. The chain employs TRBV12-3 or TRBV12-4 and TRBJ1-1, with D possibly matching TRBD1 (5 bases). The ends were cut back, 3 bases at V and 4 bases at J, with 12 bases in the middle. This CDR3 comprises 14 residues. This CDR3 reads CASSFNVGATEAFF. CDR3 sequence (DNA): TGTGCCAGCAGTTTTAACGTCGGGGCCACTGAAGCTTTCTTT.

The chain joins TRBV29-1 to TRBJ1-1; unclear D gene. Germline V gene lookup returns CDR1 SQVTM and CDR2 ANQGSEA. The V end lost 1 base, the J end lost 0 bases, and 12 bases lay between the germline ends. The CDR3 covers 15 residues. The CDR3 DNA sequence: TGCAGCGTTGAAGGACTACAGCCCATGAACACTGAAGCTTTCTTT. Its protein product is CSVEGLQPMNTEAFF. The full variable domain, with the rest looked up from reference TRBV29-1 and TRBJ1-1, is SAVISQKPSRDICQRGTSLTIQCQVDSQVTMMFWYRQQPGQSLTLIATANQGSEATYESGFVIDKFPISRPNLTFSTLTVSNMSPEDSSIYLCSVEGLQPMNTEAFFGQGTRLTVV.